The rows below give T cell receptor beta chains drawn from one sample of a study of pediatric ulcerative colitis. This table comes from immunoSEQ multiplex PCR, and its TCRdb copy is limited to in-frame clones, with some not included. The table records roughly 64,000 clones, about nine tenths of them present only once. The source material was blood. These receptors originate from a boy younger than 18 with severe ulcerative colitis. Each CDR3 is given with its conserved first and last residue. Each record gives: D gene, J gene, V gene, clone size, CDR3 DNA, CDR3 protein. D genes are given only for firm matches. Clone size is not always given. Where it is, it says once, few, many or a class for expanded clones.

d_call: TRBD1
j_call: TRBJ1-5
v_call: TRBV19
clone_size: few
cdr3_nt: TGTGCCAGTAGTATTGCGGGTATGACAGGGGGTAGTCAGCCCCAGCATTTT
cdr3_aa: CASSIAGMTGGSQPQHF

d_call: -
j_call: TRBJ1-1
v_call: TRBV30
clone_size: once
cdr3_nt: TGTGCCTGGAGCGGAGAGGTCGGCAGGGGTGAAGCTTTCTTT
cdr3_aa: CAWSGEVGRGEAFF

d_call: TRBD1
j_call: TRBJ2-7
v_call: TRBV6-5
clone_size: -
cdr3_nt: TGTGCCAGCAGTTATTTAGGACAGGGTCCGGACGAGCAGTACTTC
cdr3_aa: CASSYLGQGPDEQYF

d_call: TRBD1
j_call: TRBJ2-5
v_call: TRBV5-6
clone_size: -
cdr3_nt: TGTGCCAGCAGCTTGCCAGGGGGTACCCAAGAGACCCAGTACTTC
cdr3_aa: CASSLPGGTQETQYF

d_call: -
j_call: TRBJ2-7
v_call: TRBV11-2
clone_size: -
cdr3_nt: TGTGCCAGCAGCTGGGGGGACGAGCAGTACTTC
cdr3_aa: CASSWGDEQYF

d_call: TRBD1
j_call: TRBJ2-7
v_call: TRBV2
clone_size: -
cdr3_nt: TGTGCCAGCACCTTCAACGGACAGGGGGCTGGAGAGCAGTACTTC
cdr3_aa: CASTFNGQGAGEQYF

d_call: TRBD1
j_call: TRBJ1-2
v_call: TRBV19
clone_size: -
cdr3_nt: TGTGCCAGTAGTGGACAGGGATCGGGCTATGGCTACACCTTC
cdr3_aa: CASSGQGSGYGYTF

d_call: -
j_call: TRBJ2-3
v_call: TRBV5-6
clone_size: -
cdr3_nt: TGTGCCAGCAGCTTGCCTCAGGGGATCGGAGCAGATACGCAGTATTTT
cdr3_aa: CASSLPQGIGADTQYF

d_call: -
j_call: TRBJ2-1
v_call: TRBV7-9
clone_size: -
cdr3_nt: TGTGCCAGCAGAGTGGACTTCGAGCAGTTCTTC
cdr3_aa: CASRVDFEQFF

d_call: TRBD2
j_call: TRBJ2-7
v_call: TRBV5-1
clone_size: -
cdr3_nt: TGCGCCAGCAGCTTGGGAGCGGGAGGGGGAATCTACGAGCAGTACTTC
cdr3_aa: CASSLGAGGGIYEQYF